Detailed here is one TCR beta chain. Losses at the gene ends were 6 bases for V and 3 bases for J; bases not matched to a gene: 3. There are 16 residues in the CDR3. The germline CDR1 and CDR2 sequences are SGHTA and FQGNSA. This sample stems from a study of blood T cell repertoires in COVID-19. Study context: COVID-19 samples, acute and convalescent, were from the United States, Italy and Spain.

The repertoire was sequenced with immunoSEQ multiplex PCR; TCRdb's copy has only in-frame clones and lacks some. This sample has roughly 95,000 clones, with around 82% found just once. This chain connects TRBV7-2 to TRBJ2-3, with 16 bases aligning to TRBD2. This clonotype originated in a man between 50 and 59 years old with active or convalescent COVID-19. Sequencing was done on a sample of peripheral blood. For the CDR3, the DNA is TGTGCCAGCAGGCAGGGACTAGCGGGGGGGACAGATACGCAGTATTTT. As protein: CASRQGLAGGTDTQYF.